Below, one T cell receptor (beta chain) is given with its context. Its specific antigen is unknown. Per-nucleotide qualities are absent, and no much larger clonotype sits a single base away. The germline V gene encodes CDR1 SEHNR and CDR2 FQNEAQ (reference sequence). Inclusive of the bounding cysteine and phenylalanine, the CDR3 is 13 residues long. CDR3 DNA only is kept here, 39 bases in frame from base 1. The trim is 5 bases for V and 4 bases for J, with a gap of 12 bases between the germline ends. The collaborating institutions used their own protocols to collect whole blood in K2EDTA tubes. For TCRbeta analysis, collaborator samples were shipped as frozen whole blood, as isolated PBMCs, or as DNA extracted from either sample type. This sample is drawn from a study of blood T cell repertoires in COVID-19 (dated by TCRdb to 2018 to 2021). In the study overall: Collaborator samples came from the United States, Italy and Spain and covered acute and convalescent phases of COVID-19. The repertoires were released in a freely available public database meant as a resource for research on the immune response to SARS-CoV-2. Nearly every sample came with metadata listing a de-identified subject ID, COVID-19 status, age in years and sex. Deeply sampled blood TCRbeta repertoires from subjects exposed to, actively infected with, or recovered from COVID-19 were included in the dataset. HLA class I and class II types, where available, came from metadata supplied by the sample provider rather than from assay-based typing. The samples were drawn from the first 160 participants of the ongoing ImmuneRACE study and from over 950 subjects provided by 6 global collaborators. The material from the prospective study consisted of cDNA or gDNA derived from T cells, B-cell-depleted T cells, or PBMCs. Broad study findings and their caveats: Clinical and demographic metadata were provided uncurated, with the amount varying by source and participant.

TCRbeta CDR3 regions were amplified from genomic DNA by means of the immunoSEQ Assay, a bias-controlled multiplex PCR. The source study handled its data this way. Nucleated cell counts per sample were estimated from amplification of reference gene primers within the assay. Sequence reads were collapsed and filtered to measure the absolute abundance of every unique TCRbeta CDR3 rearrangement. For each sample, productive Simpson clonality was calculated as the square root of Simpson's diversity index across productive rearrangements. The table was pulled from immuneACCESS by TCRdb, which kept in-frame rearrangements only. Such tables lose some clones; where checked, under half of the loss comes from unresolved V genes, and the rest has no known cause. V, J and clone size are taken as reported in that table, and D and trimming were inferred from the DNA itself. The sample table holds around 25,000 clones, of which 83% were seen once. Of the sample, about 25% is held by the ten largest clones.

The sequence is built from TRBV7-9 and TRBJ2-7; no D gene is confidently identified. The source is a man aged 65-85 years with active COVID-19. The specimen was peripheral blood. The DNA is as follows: TGTGCCAGCAGCCTAGGGCCGGGTTACGAGCAGTACTTC. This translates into CASSLGPGYEQYF. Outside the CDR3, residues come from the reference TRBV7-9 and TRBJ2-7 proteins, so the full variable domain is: DTGVSQNPRHKITKRGQNVTFRCDPISEHNRLYWYRQTLGQGPEFLTYFQNEAQLEKSRLLSDRFSAERPKGSFSTLEIQRTEQGDSAMYLCASSLGPGYEQYFGPGTRLTVT.